The count of the clone carrying this TCR beta chain is one. The V end was cut by 4 bases, the J end by 0 bases, with 20 bases between. CDR3 size: 19 residues. The germline CDR1 and CDR2 sequences are SGDLS and YYNGEE. This entry belongs to a study of blood T cell repertoires in COVID-19. Study information: Acute and convalescent COVID-19 samples came from the United States, Italy and Spain. Nucleic acid was either cDNA or gDNA, and it came from T cells, B-cell-depleted T cells, or PBMCs.

Under the authors' procedure: Estimation of nucleated cell counts was performed using reference gene primer amplification. The method was immunoSEQ multiplex PCR; TCRdb's version includes in-frame clones alone and lacks a portion of them. D and trimming come from the DNA, and the V and J calls and clone size come from that table. The sample records some 21,000 clones, about nine tenths being singletons. This chain uses TRBV9 with TRBJ2-6; D possibly corresponds to TRBD1 (6 bases). This clonotype originated in a man aged 45-60 years with active COVID-19. Sequences were obtained from peripheral blood. This CDR3 reads CASSKRGGTKSSGANVLTF. CDR3 coding DNA: TGTGCCAGCAGCAAGAGGGGTGGGACAAAGAGCTCTGGGGCCAACGTCCTGACTTTC.